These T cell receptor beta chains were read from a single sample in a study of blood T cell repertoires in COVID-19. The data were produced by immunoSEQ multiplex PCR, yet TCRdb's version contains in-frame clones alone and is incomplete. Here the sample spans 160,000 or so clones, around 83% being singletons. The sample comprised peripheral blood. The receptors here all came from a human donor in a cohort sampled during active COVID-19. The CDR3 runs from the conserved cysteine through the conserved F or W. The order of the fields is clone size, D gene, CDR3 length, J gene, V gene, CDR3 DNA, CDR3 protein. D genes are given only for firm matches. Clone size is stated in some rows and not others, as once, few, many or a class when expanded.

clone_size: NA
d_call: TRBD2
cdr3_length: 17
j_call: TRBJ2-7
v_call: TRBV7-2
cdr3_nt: TGTGCCAGCAGCTTAGCGCGCGGAGCGGGAGGAACCTACGAGCAGTACTTC
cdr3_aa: CASSLARGAGGTYEQYF

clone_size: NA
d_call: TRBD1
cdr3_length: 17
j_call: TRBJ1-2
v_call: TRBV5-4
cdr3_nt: TGTGCCAGCAGCTCAAGACAGGGGGCGAGAGGGAACTATGGCTACACCTTC
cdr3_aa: CASSSRQGARGNYGYTF

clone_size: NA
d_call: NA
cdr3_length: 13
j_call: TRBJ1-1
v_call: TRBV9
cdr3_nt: TGTGCCAGCAGCCCCGGGGTGAACACTGAAGCTTTCTTT
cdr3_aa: CASSPGVNTEAFF

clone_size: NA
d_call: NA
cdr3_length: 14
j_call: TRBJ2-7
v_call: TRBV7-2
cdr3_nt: TGTGCCAGCAGCTCCTCGGGACTCAGTACCGAGCAGTACTTC
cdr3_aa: CASSSSGLSTEQYF

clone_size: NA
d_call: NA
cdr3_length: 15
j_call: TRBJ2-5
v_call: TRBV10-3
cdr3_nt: TGTGCCATCAGGGACGGACTAACCCTTAGTGAGACCCAGTACTTC
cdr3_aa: CAIRDGLTLSETQYF

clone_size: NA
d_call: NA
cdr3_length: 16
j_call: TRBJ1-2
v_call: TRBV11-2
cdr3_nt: TGTGCCAGCAGCCCTCCCCTTGGGAGCACTAACTATGGCTACACCTTC
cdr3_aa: CASSPPLGSTNYGYTF

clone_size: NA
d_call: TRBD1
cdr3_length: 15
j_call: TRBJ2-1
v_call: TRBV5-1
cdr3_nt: TGCGCCAGCAGCTTCGGGACAGCCAAGGGCTGGGAGCAGTTCTTC
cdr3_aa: CASSFGTAKGWEQFF

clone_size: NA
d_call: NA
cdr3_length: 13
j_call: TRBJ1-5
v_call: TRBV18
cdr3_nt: TGTGCCAGCTCAGCGGACAGAAATCAGCCCCAGCATTTT
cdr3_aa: CASSADRNQPQHF

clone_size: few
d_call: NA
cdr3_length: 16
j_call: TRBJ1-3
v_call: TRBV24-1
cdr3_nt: TGTGCCACCAGTGATTTATGGGGAGGCGGTGGAAACACCATATATTTT
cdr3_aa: CATSDLWGGGGNTIYF

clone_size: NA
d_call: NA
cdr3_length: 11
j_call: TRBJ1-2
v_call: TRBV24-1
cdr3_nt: TGTGCCACCAGTGCCCTAGAGGTCTACACCTTC
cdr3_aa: CATSALEVYTF

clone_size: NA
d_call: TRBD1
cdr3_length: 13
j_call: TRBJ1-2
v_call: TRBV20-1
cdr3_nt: TGCAGTGCTAGTTCAGGGGGGAACTATGGCTACACCTTC
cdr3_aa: CSASSGGNYGYTF

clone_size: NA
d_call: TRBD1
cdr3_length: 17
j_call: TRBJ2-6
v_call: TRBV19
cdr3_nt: TGTGCCAGTAGTCAGACAGGGAGAGGCACTGGGGCCAACGTCCTGACTTTC
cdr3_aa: CASSQTGRGTGANVLTF

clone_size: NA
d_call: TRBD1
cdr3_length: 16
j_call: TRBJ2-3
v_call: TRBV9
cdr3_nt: TGTGCCAGCAGCGTAGTGGGACAGGGTAGCACAGATACGCAGTATTTT
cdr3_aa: CASSVVGQGSTDTQYF

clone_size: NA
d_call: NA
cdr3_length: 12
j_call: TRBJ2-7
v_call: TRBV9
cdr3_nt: TGTGCCAGCAGCGTCCCAGGGAGGGAGCAGTACTTC
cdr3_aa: CASSVPGREQYF

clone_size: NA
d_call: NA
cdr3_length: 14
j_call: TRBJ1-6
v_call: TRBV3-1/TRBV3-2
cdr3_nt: TGTGCCAGCAGCCAAGATAATTATAATTCACCCCTCCACTTT
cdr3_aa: CASSQDNYNSPLHF

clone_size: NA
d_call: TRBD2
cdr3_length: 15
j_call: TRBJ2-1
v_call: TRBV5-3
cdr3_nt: TGTGCCAGAAGCCGGAGGGACTACCCCTACAATGAGCAGTTCTTC
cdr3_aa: CARSRRDYPYNEQFF

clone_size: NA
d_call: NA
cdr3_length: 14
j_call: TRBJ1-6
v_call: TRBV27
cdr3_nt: TGTGCCAGCAGTTTAAACAGCTATAATTCACCCCTCCACTTT
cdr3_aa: CASSLNSYNSPLHF

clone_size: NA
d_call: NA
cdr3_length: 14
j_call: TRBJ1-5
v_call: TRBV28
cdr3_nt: TGTGCCAGCAGTTCAGGGCCTGGCAATCAGCCCCAGCATTTT
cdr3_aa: CASSSGPGNQPQHF

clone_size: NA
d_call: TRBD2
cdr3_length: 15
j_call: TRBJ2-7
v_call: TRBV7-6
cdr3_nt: TGTGCCAGCAGCCCGGAGGCGGGAGAGCAGGACGAGCAGTACTTC
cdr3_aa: CASSPEAGEQDEQYF

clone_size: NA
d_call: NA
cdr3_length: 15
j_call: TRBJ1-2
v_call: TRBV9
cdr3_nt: TGTGCCAGCAGCGCGAACACCGGGACACTTTATGGCTACACCTTC
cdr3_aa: CASSANTGTLYGYTF

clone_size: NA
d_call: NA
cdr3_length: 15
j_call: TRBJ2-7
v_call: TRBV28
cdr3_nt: TGTGCCAGCAGTTTATGGTCCACGGGGTCCTACGAGCAGTACTTC
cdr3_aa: CASSLWSTGSYEQYF

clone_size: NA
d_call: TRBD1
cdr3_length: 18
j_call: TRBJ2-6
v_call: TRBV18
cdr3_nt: TGTGCCAGCTCACCTTGGACAGGGGGTGGCTCTGGGGCCAACGTCCTGACTTTC
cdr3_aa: CASSPWTGGGSGANVLTF

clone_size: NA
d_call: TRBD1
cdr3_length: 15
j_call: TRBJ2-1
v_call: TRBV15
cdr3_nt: TGTGCCACCAGCAGAGGGGACAGGGGAGAGGGTGAGCAGTTCTTC
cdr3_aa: CATSRGDRGEGEQFF

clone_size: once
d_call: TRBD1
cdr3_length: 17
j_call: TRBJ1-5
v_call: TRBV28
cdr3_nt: TGTGCCAGCAGTTTTGTTGGGGACAGGGTTAGCAATCAGCCCCAGCATTTT
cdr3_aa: CASSFVGDRVSNQPQHF

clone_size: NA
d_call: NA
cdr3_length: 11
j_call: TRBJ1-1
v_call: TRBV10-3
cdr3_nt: TGTGCCATCGGCAGGGCCACTGAAGCTTTCTTT
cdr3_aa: CAIGRATEAFF

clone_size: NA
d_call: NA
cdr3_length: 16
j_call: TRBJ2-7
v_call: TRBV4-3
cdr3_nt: TGCGCCAGCAGCCAAGATCATGGGGGCTGGAAATCCGAGCAGTACTTC
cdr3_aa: CASSQDHGGWKSEQYF

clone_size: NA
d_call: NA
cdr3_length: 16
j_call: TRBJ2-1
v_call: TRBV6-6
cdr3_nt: TGTGCCAGCACCGACAACCCCAGGACACATACCAATGAGCAGTTCTTC
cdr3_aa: CASTDNPRTHTNEQFF

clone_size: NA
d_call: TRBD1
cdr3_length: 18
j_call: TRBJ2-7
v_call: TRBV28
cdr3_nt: TGTGCCAGCAGCTATATTCCGGGACAGAGTCTTAGGGGCTACGAGCAGTACTTC
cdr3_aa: CASSYIPGQSLRGYEQYF

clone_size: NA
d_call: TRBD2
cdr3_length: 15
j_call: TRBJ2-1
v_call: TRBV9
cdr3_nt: TGTGCCAGCAGCGTAGATTGGCTAGCGGGTAGTGAGCAGTTCTTC
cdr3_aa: CASSVDWLAGSEQFF

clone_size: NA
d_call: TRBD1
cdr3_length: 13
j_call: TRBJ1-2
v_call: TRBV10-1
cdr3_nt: TGCGCCAGCAGTGCGGACAGGGGTGGTGGCTACACCTTC
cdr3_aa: CASSADRGGGYTF

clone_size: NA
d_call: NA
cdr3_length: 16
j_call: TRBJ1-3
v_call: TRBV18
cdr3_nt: TGTGCCAGCTCACCGTCTCCAGGCTTCTCTGGAAACACCATATATTTT
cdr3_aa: CASSPSPGFSGNTIYF

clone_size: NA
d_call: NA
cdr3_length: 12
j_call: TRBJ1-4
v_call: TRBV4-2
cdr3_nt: TGTGCCAGCCAGGGATTAAATGAAAAACTGTTTTTT
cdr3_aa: CASQGLNEKLFF

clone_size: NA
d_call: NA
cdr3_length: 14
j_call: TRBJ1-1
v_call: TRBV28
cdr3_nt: TGTGCCAGCAGTTTAGTCTGGGGGCGTGGGGAAGCTTTCTTT
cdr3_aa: CASSLVWGRGEAFF

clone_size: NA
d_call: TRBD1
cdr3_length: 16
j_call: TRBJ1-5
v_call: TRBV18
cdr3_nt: TGTGCCAGCTCACTTGAGACAGGGGGCTCGGGGAAGCCCCAGCATTTT
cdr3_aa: CASSLETGGSGKPQHF

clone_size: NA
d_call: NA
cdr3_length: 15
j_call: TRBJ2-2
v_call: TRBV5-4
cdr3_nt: TGTGCCAGCACCCCCCGGGACTTCCACACCGGGGAGCTGTTTTTT
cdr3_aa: CASTPRDFHTGELFF

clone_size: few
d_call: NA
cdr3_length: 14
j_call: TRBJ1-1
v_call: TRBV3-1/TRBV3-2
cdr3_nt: TGTGCCAGCAGCCAAGATTGGGGGGGCTCTGAAGCTTTCTTT
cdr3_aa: CASSQDWGGSEAFF

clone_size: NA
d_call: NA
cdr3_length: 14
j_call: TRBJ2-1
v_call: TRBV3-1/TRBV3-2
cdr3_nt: TGTGCCAGCAGCCAAGATATCGCCGGCAATGAGCAGTTCTTC
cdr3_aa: CASSQDIAGNEQFF

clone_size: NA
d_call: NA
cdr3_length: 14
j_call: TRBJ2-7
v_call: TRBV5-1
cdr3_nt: TGCGCCAGCACCCTTCAGGGGTCGTCCTACGAGCAGTACTTC
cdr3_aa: CASTLQGSSYEQYF

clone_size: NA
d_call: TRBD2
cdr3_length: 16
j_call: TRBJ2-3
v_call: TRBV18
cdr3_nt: TGTGCCAGCTCACCTCGGACTAGCGGGAGGAGAGATACGCAGTATTTT
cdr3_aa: CASSPRTSGRRDTQYF

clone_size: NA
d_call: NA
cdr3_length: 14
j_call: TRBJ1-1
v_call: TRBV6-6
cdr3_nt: TGTGCCAGCAGTGCCGGGAGGGCAAACACTGAAGCTTTCTTT
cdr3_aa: CASSAGRANTEAFF

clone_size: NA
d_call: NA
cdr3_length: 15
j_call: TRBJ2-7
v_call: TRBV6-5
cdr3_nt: TGTGCCAGCAGTTACTCGGGGGCAGGCTCCTACGAGCAGTACTTC
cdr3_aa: CASSYSGAGSYEQYF

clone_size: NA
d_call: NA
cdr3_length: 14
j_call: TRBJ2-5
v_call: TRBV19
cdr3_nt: TGTGCCAGTAGAATCAGGGGGGAAAAAGAGACCCAGTACTTC
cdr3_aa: CASRIRGEKETQYF

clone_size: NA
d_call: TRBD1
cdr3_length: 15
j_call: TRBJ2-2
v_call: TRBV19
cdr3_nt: TGTGCCAGTAGTATCGAGACAGGGCTTAGGGGGGAGCTGTTTTTT
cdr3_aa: CASSIETGLRGELFF

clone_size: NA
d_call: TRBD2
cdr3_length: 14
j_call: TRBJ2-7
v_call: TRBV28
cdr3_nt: TGTGCCAGCAGTTCCACTAGCGGGAGTTACGAGCAGTACTTC
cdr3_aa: CASSSTSGSYEQYF

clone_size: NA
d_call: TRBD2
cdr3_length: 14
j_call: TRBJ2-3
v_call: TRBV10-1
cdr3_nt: TGCGCCAGCAGTGTCCAGCGGGGGGGCGGGACGCAGTATTTT
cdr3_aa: CASSVQRGGGTQYF

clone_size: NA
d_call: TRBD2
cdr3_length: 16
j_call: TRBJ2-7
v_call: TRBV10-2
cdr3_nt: TGCGCCAGCAGTGACCCCCTAGCGGGGGGGCGCCACGAGCAGTACTTC
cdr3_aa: CASSDPLAGGRHEQYF

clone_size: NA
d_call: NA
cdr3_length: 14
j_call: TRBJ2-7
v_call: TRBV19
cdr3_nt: TGTGCCAGTAGTGTACGACACGGGGTGTACGAGCAGTACTTC
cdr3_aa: CASSVRHGVYEQYF

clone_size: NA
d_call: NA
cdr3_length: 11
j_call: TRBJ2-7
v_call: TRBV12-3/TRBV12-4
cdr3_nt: TGTGCCAGCAGTTTAAACAGAGAGCAGTACTTC
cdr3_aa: CASSLNREQYF

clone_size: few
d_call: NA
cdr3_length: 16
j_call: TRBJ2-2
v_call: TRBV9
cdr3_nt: TGTGCCAGCAGCGTAGATCTAAACAGGAACACCGGGGAGCTGTTTTTT
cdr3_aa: CASSVDLNRNTGELFF

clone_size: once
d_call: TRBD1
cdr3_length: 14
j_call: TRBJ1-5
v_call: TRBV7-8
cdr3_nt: TGTGCCAGCAGCATCGACAGGGGTAGTCAGCCCCAGCATTTT
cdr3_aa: CASSIDRGSQPQHF

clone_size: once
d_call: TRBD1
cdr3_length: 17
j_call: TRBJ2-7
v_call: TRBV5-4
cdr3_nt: TGTGCCAGCAGCCCCCCGACGGGGAAGGGGGCCTCCTACGAGCAGTACTTC
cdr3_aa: CASSPPTGKGASYEQYF

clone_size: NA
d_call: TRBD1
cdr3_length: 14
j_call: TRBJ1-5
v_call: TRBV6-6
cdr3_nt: TGTGCCAGCAGCAGGACAGGGGATCGTCAGCCCCAGCATTTT
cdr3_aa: CASSRTGDRQPQHF

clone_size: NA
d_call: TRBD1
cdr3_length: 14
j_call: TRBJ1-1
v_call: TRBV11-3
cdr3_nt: TGTGCCAGCAGCTTGGGACAGGGCGGGACTGAAGCTTTCTTT
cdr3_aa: CASSLGQGGTEAFF

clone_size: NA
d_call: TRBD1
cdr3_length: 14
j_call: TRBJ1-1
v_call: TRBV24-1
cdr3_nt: TGTGCCACCAAGGCAGGGGGCCGGAACACTGAAGCTTTCTTT
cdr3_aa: CATKAGGRNTEAFF

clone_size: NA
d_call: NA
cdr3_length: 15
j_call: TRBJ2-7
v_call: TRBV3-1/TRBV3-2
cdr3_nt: TGTGCCAGCAGCCAAGCCAGCGGGCAGGCCTACGAGCAGTACTTC
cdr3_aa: CASSQASGQAYEQYF

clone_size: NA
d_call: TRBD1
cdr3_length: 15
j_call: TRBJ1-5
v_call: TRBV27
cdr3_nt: TGTGCCAGCAGTCCGGGACAGGGTGGCAATCAGCCCCAGCATTTT
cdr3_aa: CASSPGQGGNQPQHF

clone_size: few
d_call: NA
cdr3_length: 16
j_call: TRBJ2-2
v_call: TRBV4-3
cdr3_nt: TGCGCCAGCAGCCAAGAAATCGGGGGAGCTACCGGGGAGCTGTTTTTT
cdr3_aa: CASSQEIGGATGELFF

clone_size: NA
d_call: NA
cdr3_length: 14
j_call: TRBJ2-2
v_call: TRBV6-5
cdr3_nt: TGTGCCAGCAGTTACCAACAGGGCCCCGGGGAGCTGTTTTTT
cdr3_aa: CASSYQQGPGELFF

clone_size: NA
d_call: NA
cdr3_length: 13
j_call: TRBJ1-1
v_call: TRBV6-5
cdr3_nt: TGTGCCAGCGGGAGGGGTGCGGGCTCTGAAGCTTTCTTT
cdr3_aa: CASGRGAGSEAFF

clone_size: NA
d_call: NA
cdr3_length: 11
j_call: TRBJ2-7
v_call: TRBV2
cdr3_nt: TGTGCCAGCAGTCAGGGGTACGAGCAGTACTTC
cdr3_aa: CASSQGYEQYF